This T cell receptor (beta chain) was identified in a study of early T cells in non-severe SARS-CoV-2 infection. Study summary: With bulk RNA from unsorted whole blood as input, sequencing yielded unpaired chains.

This clonotype has ten or more counts. Its antigen is unknown. Trimming left V 0 bases short and J 9 bases short, with 12 bases between. The germline CDR1 and CDR2 sequences are LGHNA and YSLEER. The CDR3 extends over 15 amino acids. Study-wide findings and caveats: VDJdb matching, biased toward anti-spike CD8 responses, missed private and CD4 specificities.

Unique molecular identifiers were attached to individual cDNA molecules. TCRdb re-derived calls from the 5' RACE reads in MiXCR, one entry per CDR3 protein. The data show about 70,000 distinct CDR3 sequences, approximately 10% seen once. The chain joins TRBV4-3 to TRBJ1-6, with D unresolved. This TCR was sampled from an adult who was a healthcare worker with PCR-confirmed SARS-CoV-2 infection or an uninfected control (not recorded which). The material sequenced was whole blood. For the CDR3, the DNA is TGCGCCAGCAGCCAAGAACCCAGCCTTGGTTCACCCCTCCACTTT. Residues: CASSQEPSLGSPLHF.